Following are 18 T cell receptor beta chains from one sample sequenced in a study of blood T cell repertoires in COVID-19. The method was immunoSEQ multiplex PCR; TCRdb's version includes in-frame clones alone and lacks a portion of them. Of 450,000 or so clones listed, 90% are singletons. Sequencing was carried out using PBMCs or T cells enriched from blood (not recorded which). Every receptor here comes from a man between 18 and 29 years old who had recovered from COVID-19.

The chain links TRBV2 to TRBJ2-1; tentatively, D is TRBD2 (6 bases). Germline CDR1 and CDR2: SNHLY and FYNNEI. The CDR3 loop spans 14 amino acids. The germline V and J ends were trimmed by 10 bases and 5 bases, with 18 bases remaining between them. The CDR3 DNA reads as TGTGCCACCAAACTAGCTTACTCAAACAATGAGCAGTTCTTC. Translation gives CATKLAYSNNEQFF.

V usage is TRBV27 and J usage is TRBJ1-5, with 8 positions matching TRBD1. This CDR3 is 15 amino acids long. CDR1 and CDR2 (germline): MNHEY, SMNVEV (reference sequence). V was clipped by 4 bases and J by 1 base; unmatched bases: 3. The CDR3 nucleotides read TGTGCCAGCAGTTGGACAGGGTTCAGCAATCAGCCCCAGCATTTT. Its protein product is CASSWTGFSNQPQHF.

The rearrangement links TRBV15 to TRBJ1-2; D is possibly TRBD1 (6 bases). Germline V CDR1 and CDR2: LNHNV, YYDKDF (reference sequence). V lost 0 bases and J lost 0, with 11 bases in between. The CDR3 loop spans 16 amino acids. CDR3 loop: CATSREQGGANYGYTF. CDR3 in DNA: TGTGCCACCAGCAGAGAACAAGGGGGGGCTAACTATGGCTACACCTTC.

This sequence joins TRBV5-6 and TRBJ1-2; 8 nucleotides align to TRBD1. Germline CDR1 reads SGHDT; CDR2 reads YYEEEE. V lost 4 bases and J lost 4; bases outside the gene matches: 6. This CDR3 comprises 14 residues. CDR3 amino acids: CASSIRGLGYGYTF. CDR3 nucleotides: TGTGCCAGCAGCATCAGGGGGCTCGGCTATGGCTACACCTTC.

This clone came up a few times. The rearrangement joins TRBV5-5 to TRBJ1-2, with TRBD1 matching over 8 bases. Germline CDR1 SGHKS, CDR2 YYEKEE (reference sequence). The CDR3 covers 15 residues. The ends lost 5 bases at V and 4 bases at J; junction bases unmatched: 10. CDR3 region: CASSGTGGPLYGYTF. DNA of the CDR3: TGTGCCAGCAGTGGTACAGGGGGTCCCCTCTATGGCTACACCTTC.

Comment on this clone: Mismatch with germline at one junction end may stem from a read error. J is TRBJ1-1 and V is TRBV3-1 (or the pseudogene TRBV3-2); a weak D match, TRBD1 (6 bases). This CDR3 spans 14 amino acids. The germline CDR1 and CDR2 sequences are LGHDT and YNNKEL (reference sequence). The CDR3 sequence is CASSLQGGFSETFF. CDR3 DNA sequence: TGTGCCAGCAGTCTACAGGGTGGATTTTCTGAAACTTTCTTT.

This chain connects TRBV28 to TRBJ2-3; 7 bases align to TRBD2. The CDR3 totals 17 residues. Germline V CDR1 and CDR2: MDHEN, SYDVKM. Losses at the gene ends were 8 bases for V and 3 bases for J; bases not matched to a gene: 17. As DNA, the CDR3 is TGTGCCAGCGGCTCCCCGGGGTCTAGCGGACCTACAGATACGCAGTATTTT. Its translation is CASGSPGSSGPTDTQYF.

This clone appeared once. CDR3 protein: CASSDPGGPSYNEQFF. The CDR3 nucleotides are TGTGCCAGCAGTGACCCGGGAGGGCCTTCCTACAATGAGCAGTTCTTC. The chain joins TRBV6-4 to TRBJ2-1; 8 nucleotides match TRBD2. Germline CDR1 is MRHNA and CDR2 is SNTAGT. The CDR3 has 16 amino acids. Germline trimming cut 2 bases from V and 1 base from J; bases unmatched to any gene: 4.

This clone was recorded once. The chain recombines TRBV7-3 with TRBJ1-1; TRBD1 matches at 8 bases. With 5 bases clipped from V and 5 bases from J, the junction kept 7 bases outside the gene matches. Germline V CDR1 and CDR2: SGHTA, FQGTGA. The CDR3 is 14 amino acids. CDR3 protein: CASSIQGEGTEAFF. The CDR3 coding sequence is TGTGCCAGCAGCATACAGGGGGAGGGAACTGAAGCTTTCTTT.

The J gene is TRBJ1-5, the V gene TRBV28; no firm D call. The CDR3 is made up of 17 amino acids. Germline V CDR1 and CDR2: MDHEN, SYDVKM. V was shortened by 0 bases and J by 7 bases, with 19 bases between the two germline ends. CDR3 residues: CASSLWALAHRRQPQHF. Written as DNA, the CDR3 is TGTGCCAGCAGTTTATGGGCCCTAGCCCACCGGAGGCAGCCCCAGCATTTT.

On this clone: The sample carries other DNA sequences with the same CDR3. The rearrangement uses TRBV30 and TRBJ1-2, with a weak D call TRBD1 (5 bases). The germline V and J ends were trimmed by 0 bases and 2 bases, with 10 bases remaining between them. Germline V gene lookup returns CDR1 GTSNPN and CDR2 SVGIG (reference sequence). This CDR3 contains 14 residues. The CDR3: CAWSVQGVNYGYTF. As DNA, the CDR3 is TGTGCCTGGAGTGTTCAGGGTGTAAACTATGGCTACACCTTC.

This clone appeared once. The chain is built from TRBV7-2 and TRBJ1-5, with D perhaps TRBD1 (6 bases). Between the trimmed V and J ends, which lost 5 bases and 1 base, there was a span of 12 bases. The CDR3 sequence is 15 residues long. Germline V gene data show CDR1 as SGHTA and CDR2 as FQGNSA. The CDR3 spells CASSLGTLSNQPQHF. Written as DNA, the CDR3 is TGTGCCAGCAGCCTAGGGACACTAAGCAATCAGCCCCAGCATTTT.

The rearrangement links TRBV5-8 to TRBJ1-6; D unresolved. V was pared by 3 bases and J by 0 bases, with 16 bases between. This CDR3 comprises 18 residues. From germline, CDR1 is SGHTS and CDR2 YDEGEE. The CDR3 spells CASSYRTYEGSYNSPLHF. In DNA form, the CDR3 reads TGTGCCAGCAGCTATCGGACCTACGAGGGCTCCTATAATTCACCCCTCCACTTT.

The rearrangement links TRBV5-1 to TRBJ1-2, with D possibly matching TRBD1 (5 bases). Per germline, CDR1 SGHRS and CDR2 YFSETQ. V was shortened by 6 bases and J by 0 bases, with 12 bases between the two germline ends. The length of the CDR3 is 14 residues. CDR3 protein: CASNRQPANYGYTF. In nucleotides, the CDR3 is TGCGCCAGCAACCGACAGCCTGCTAACTATGGCTACACCTTC.

The rearrangement joins TRBV9 to TRBJ2-5; 10 bases agree with TRBD2. Germline CDR1 and CDR2: SGDLS and YYNGEE. The V and J ends lost 0 bases and 5 bases, in that order; junction bases with no gene match: 7. The CDR3 covers 16 residues. The CDR3 is CASSVGNSGGSETQYF. CDR3 DNA sequence: TGTGCCAGCAGCGTAGGGAATAGCGGGGGGTCGGAGACCCAGTACTTC. Full variable domain (outside the CDR3, taken from reference TRBV9 and TRBJ2-5): DSGVTQTPKHLITATGQRVTLRCSPRSGDLSVYWYQQSLDQGLQFLIQYYNGEERAKGNILERFSAQQFPDLHSELNLSSLELGDSALYFCASSVGNSGGSETQYFGPGTRLLVL.

The chain has TRBV4-2 and TRBJ1-5; 8 nucleotides match TRBD1. From germline, CDR1 is LGHNA and CDR2 YNFKEQ. V trimming: 0 bases; J trimming: 11 bases; junction bases outside the gene matches: 18. The CDR3 contains 18 residues. CDR3 loop: CASSQDPDRAANRAAQHF. CDR3 coding DNA: TGTGCCAGCAGCCAAGACCCGGACAGGGCGGCTAATCGAGCAGCCCAGCATTTT.

On this clone itself: Additional DNA sequences in this sample encode the identical CDR3. V usage is TRBV18 and J usage is TRBJ1-5; D remains unclear. Germline values: CDR1 KGHSH, CDR2 LQKENI. CDR3 length equals 13 residues. V gave up 2 bases and J gave up 4 bases, with 6 bases separating them. The CDR3 loop reads CASSPSQNQPQHF. Written as DNA, the CDR3 is TGTGCCAGCTCACCATCGCAGAATCAGCCCCAGCATTTT. Complete variable domain (other parts from reference TRBV18 and TRBJ1-5): NAGVMQNPRHLVRRRGQEARLRCSPMKGHSHVYWYRQLPEEGLKFMVYLQKENIIDESGMPKERFSAEFPKEGPSILRIQQVVRGDSAAYFCASSPSQNQPQHFGDGTRLSIL.

The chain recombines TRBV27 with TRBJ1-2; tentative D call: TRBD1 (5 bases). The CDR3 is made up of 14 amino acids. In germline, CDR1 is MNHEY, CDR2 SMNVEV (reference sequence). Trimming left V 0 bases short and J 1 base short, with 6 bases between. The chain's CDR3 is CASSLSGVNYGYTF. The CDR3 region has the DNA TGTGCCAGCAGTTTATCAGGGGTTAACTATGGCTACACCTTC.